The next 24 T cell receptor beta chains were all read from a single sample in a study of blood T cell repertoires in COVID-19. Produced via immunoSEQ multiplex PCR; TCRdb's table is partial and in-frame only. The sample carries approximately 65,000 clones, more than 60% recorded once. Sequencing was carried out using peripheral blood. These TCRs come from a human donor in a cohort sampled during active COVID-19.

V usage is TRBV10-3 and J usage is TRBJ1-2, with 7 nucleotides matching TRBD1. The J segment lost 2 bases and the V segment lost 3 bases, leaving 6 bases of the junction unmatched. CDR3 length equals 15 residues. CDR1 and CDR2 from the germline V gene are ENHRY and SYGVKD. In nucleotides, the CDR3 is TGTGCCATCAGTGACTCCGGGACAGAGAACTATGGCTACACCTTC. Translation gives CAISDSGTENYGYTF.

A remark on this clone: Other DNA sequences in this sample translate to the same CDR3. This chain's CDR3 is CASRGGGTEAFF. In DNA form, the CDR3 reads TGTGCCAGCAGGGGAGGGGGCACTGAAGCTTTCTTT. V gene TRBV2 combines with J gene TRBJ1-1; a weak D match, TRBD1 (6 bases). The CDR3 runs to 12 residues. The V end was cut by 6 bases, the J end by 4 bases, with 9 bases between. CDR1 SNHLY and CDR2 FYNNEI come from the germline V gene.

This chain joins TRBV7-9 and TRBJ2-1; TRBD2 aligns across 10 bases. The junction had 7 bases not matched to a gene; V was cut back by 6 bases and J by 2 bases. Germline-derived CDR1 and CDR2 are SEHNR and FQNEAQ (reference sequence). This CDR3 is 16 amino acids long. This CDR3 reads CASSYMGLAPYNEQFF. Written as DNA, the CDR3 is TGTGCCAGCAGTTACATGGGACTAGCGCCCTACAATGAGCAGTTCTTC.

The rearrangement links TRBV15 to TRBJ2-7, with 11 bases lining up with TRBD1. Germline assignment: CDR1 LNHNV and CDR2 YYDKDF (reference sequence). The V and J ends lost 3 bases and 2 bases, in that order; junction bases with no gene match: 3. This CDR3 region has 15 residues. CDR3 DNA sequence: TGTGCCACCAGCAGCGGGGACAGGGGGACCTACGAGCAGTACTTC. It is translated as CATSSGDRGTYEQYF.

V gene TRBV7-9 combines with J gene TRBJ2-1, with TRBD2 matching 9 bases. After removal of 1 base from V and 5 bases from J, the junction contained 0 bases not matched to a gene. The CDR3 loop spans 14 amino acids. Per germline, CDR1 SEHNR and CDR2 FQNEAQ (reference sequence). CDR3 nucleotide sequence: TGTGCCAGCAGCTTAGGACTAGCGGACAATGAGCAGTTCTTC. It translates to CASSLGLADNEQFF.

The rearrangement joins TRBV7-2 to TRBJ1-6; 9 bases agree with TRBD1. The CDR3 totals 15 residues. With V trimmed by 5 bases and J by 3 bases, 2 bases remained unmatched. Germline-derived CDR1 and CDR2 are SGHTA and FQGNSA. The CDR3 region has the DNA TGTGCCAGCAGCGTGGGACAGGGCTATAATTCACCCCTCCACTTT. This encodes CASSVGQGYNSPLHF.

The chain is built from TRBV19 and TRBJ2-2; weak D call: TRBD1 (6 bases). This CDR3 is built from 13 residues. CDR1 is LNHDA and CDR2 is SQIVND in the germline V gene (reference sequence). The V end was cut by 3 bases, the J end by 6 bases, with 8 bases between. The CDR3 nucleotides read TGTGCCAGTAGTATGTCAGGGGCCGGGGAGCTGTTTTTT. This sequence encodes CASSMSGAGELFF. Together with reference TRBV19 and TRBJ2-2, the CDR3 gives the full variable domain: DGGITQSPKYLFRKEGQNVTLSCEQNLNHDAMYWYRQDPGQGLRLIYYSQIVNDFQKGDIAEGYSVSREKKESFPLTVTSAQKNPTAFYLCASSMSGAGELFFGEGSRLTVL.

This chain uses TRBV19 with TRBJ1-1, with D perhaps TRBD1 (5 bases). The CDR3 is 12 amino acids. CDR1 and CDR2 from the germline V gene are LNHDA and SQIVND (reference sequence). V lost 4 bases, J lost 8 bases, and 11 bases lay in between. The CDR3, as DNA: TGTGCCAGTAGTAGGATCCAGGGCGAAGCTTTCTTT. This translates into CASSRIQGEAFF.

The chain couples TRBV7-9 to TRBJ2-1, with D possibly being TRBD2 (5 bases). Trimming took off 3 bases at V and 5 bases at J, with 11 bases between the two ends. This CDR3 is 14 amino acids long. Per the germline V gene, CDR1 is SEHNR and CDR2 is FQNEAQ (reference sequence). In nucleotides, the CDR3 is TGTGCCAGCAGCTTTTCGGACTGGAACAATGAGCAGTTCTTC. Residues: CASSFSDWNNEQFF.

This clone was picked up one time. The chain uses TRBV29-1 and TRBJ2-5, with D possibly matching TRBD2 (6 bases). V was trimmed by 4 bases and J by 5 bases, leaving 14 bases between them. Germline CDR1 is SQVTM and CDR2 is ANQGSEA. The CDR3 length is 13 residues. The CDR3, as DNA: TGCAGCGTTGTCGGGGGTCAGCGGGAGACCCAGTACTTC. Translating it yields CSVVGGQRETQYF.

V gene TRBV7-9 combines with J gene TRBJ2-7; D ambiguous. Trimming took 1 base from V and 4 from J, leaving 26 bases between them. From germline, CDR1 is SEHNR and CDR2 FQNEAQ (reference sequence). This CDR3 has 19 amino acids. The CDR3 nucleotides read TGTGCCAGCAGCTTAGAATGGGTCCTCGGATATCCGAGGAATTACGAGCAGTACTTC. Protein sequence: CASSLEWVLGYPRNYEQYF.

V gene TRBV12-3 or TRBV12-4 combines with J gene TRBJ2-1, with no clear D. The CDR3 consists of 12 residues. Between the trimmed V and J ends, which lost 1 base and 13 bases, there was a span of 11 bases. The CDR3 protein is CASSLVAFSQFF. DNA for the CDR3: TGTGCCAGCAGTTTAGTAGCCTTCTCCCAGTTCTTC.

This chain uses TRBV10-3 with TRBJ2-1; tentatively, D is TRBD2 (7 bases). The V and J ends lost 7 bases and 8 bases respectively, with 18 bases between them. In germline, CDR1 is ENHRY, CDR2 SYGVKD. This CDR3 comprises 14 residues. CDR3 in DNA: TGTGCCATCAAGGAGGAGGGGGGGCCCTATGAGCAGTTCTTC. The encoded protein is CAIKEEGGPYEQFF.

The V call is TRBV5-4, the J call TRBJ2-3; a weak D match, TRBD2 (5 bases). V shed 3 bases and J shed 6 bases, with 11 bases lying between them. Looked up from germline, CDR1 is SGHNT and CDR2 is YYREEE (reference sequence). CDR3 size: 13 residues. CDR3 protein: CASSWGVPDTQYF. The CDR3 DNA follows: TGTGCCAGCAGCTGGGGAGTACCGGATACGCAGTATTTT.

In its sample, this clone was seen a few times. V is TRBV28 and J is TRBJ1-2, with 9 bases matching TRBD1. V trimming: 8 bases; J trimming: 4 bases; junction bases outside the gene matches: 2. The CDR3 has 12 amino acids. Germline loops: CDR1 MDHEN, CDR2 SYDVKM. CDR3 loop: CASGDRAYGYTF. The DNA of the CDR3 is TGTGCCAGCGGGGACAGGGCCTATGGCTACACCTTC.

This clone has a handful of counts. The J gene is TRBJ1-5, the V gene TRBV15; 9 bases are shared with TRBD1. The CDR3 has 16 residues. The J segment lost 6 bases and the V segment lost 1 base, leaving 7 bases of the junction unmatched. Germline assignment: CDR1 LNHNV and CDR2 YYDKDF (reference sequence). CDR3 sequence (DNA): TGTGCCACCAGCAGAGGTAGAACAGGGGGCTTTCAGCCCCAGCATTTT. Translated, it gives CATSRGRTGGFQPQHF.

V is TRBV4-2 and J is TRBJ2-1; 8 bases are shared with TRBD2. This CDR3 is built from 17 residues. V trimming: 0 bases; J trimming: 2 bases; junction bases outside the gene matches: 6. The V gene's germline CDR1 is LGHNA and CDR2 YNFKEQ. The CDR3 DNA sequence: TGTGCCAGCAGCCAAGATGGGCTAGCGGGTACCTACAATGAGCAGTTCTTC. Protein: CASSQDGLAGTYNEQFF.

The chain combines TRBV25-1 with TRBJ2-3; 10 bases line up with TRBD1. CDR1 is MGHDK and CDR2 is SYGVNS in the germline V gene. V shed 6 bases and J 1 base; nucleotides not matched to a gene: 4. This CDR3 has 15 amino acids. The CDR3 loop reads CASRLGTGGTDTQYF. The CDR3 bases are TGTGCCAGCAGGCTAGGGACAGGGGGCACAGATACGCAGTATTTT. Based on the CDR3 plus reference TRBV25-1 and TRBJ2-3, the full variable domain is EADIYQTPRYLVIGTGKKITLECSQTMGHDKMYWYQQDPGMELHLIHYSYGVNSTEKGDLSSESTVSRIRTEHFPLTLESARPSHTSQYLCASRLGTGGTDTQYFGPGTRLTVL.

A single count supports this clone. The chain is built from TRBV18 and TRBJ2-1; 8 bases are shared with TRBD1. Germline-derived CDR1 and CDR2 are KGHSH and LQKENI. The V and J ends lost 2 bases and 6 bases, in that order; junction bases with no gene match: 6. The CDR3 sequence is 15 residues long. The CDR3 reads CASSPGQGPGNEQFF. The DNA of the CDR3 is TGTGCCAGCTCACCAGGACAGGGCCCGGGCAATGAGCAGTTCTTC.

This sequence joins TRBV9 and TRBJ2-1; TRBD2 is a possible D gene (7 bases). Per germline, CDR1 SGDLS and CDR2 YYNGEE. Trimming removed 5 bases from V and 1 base from J, with 13 bases in between. CDR3 length: 15 amino acids. The CDR3 is CASRKGGKSYNEQFF. The CDR3, as DNA: TGTGCCAGCAGGAAGGGGGGGAAATCCTACAATGAGCAGTTCTTC.

The chain links TRBV6-5 to TRBJ2-1; 8 positions match TRBD2. The trim removed 6 bases at V and 2 bases at J, leaving 3 bases unmatched. CDR1 is MNHEY, CDR2 SVGAGI, per germline. The CDR3 has 14 residues. The CDR3 DNA follows: TGTGCCAGCAGGCCGACTAGCGCCTACAATGAGCAGTTCTTC. This translates into CASRPTSAYNEQFF.

This clone was detected only once. The chain employs TRBV27 and TRBJ1-1; D gene uncertain. Deletions cut 3 bases from V and 1 base from J, with 6 bases between. CDR1 MNHEY and CDR2 SMNVEV come from the germline V gene (reference sequence). The CDR3 spans 13 residues. Written as DNA, the CDR3 is TGTGCCAGCAGTTTCCGACAGAACACTGAAGCTTTCTTT. It specifies CASSFRQNTEAFF.

Only a few counts were recorded for this clone. The chain has TRBV5-5 and TRBJ1-1, with no clear D. Germline V gene sequence: CDR1 SGHKS, CDR2 YYEKEE (reference sequence). This CDR3 region has 15 residues. Trimming took 0 bases from V and 0 from J, leaving 9 bases between them. The CDR3 region is CASSLAGEVNTEAFF. CDR3 bases: TGTGCCAGCAGCTTGGCTGGGGAGGTGAACACTGAAGCTTTCTTT.

The V and J genes are TRBV19 and TRBJ1-5, with D hard to call. The CDR3 spans 15 residues. Germline V CDR1 and CDR2: LNHDA, SQIVND (reference sequence). Trimming pared 3 bases from V and 1 base from J, leaving 10 bases between. DNA for the CDR3: TGTGCCAGTAGTATTGCAAGCGTCAGCAATCAGCCCCAGCATTTT. Its translation: CASSIASVSNQPQHF.